There are a few counts of the clone carrying this TCR beta chain. No antigen is known for it. The data were obtained in a study of CD8 T cells in ankylosing spondylitis. Study-wide findings and caveats: Ankylosing spondylitis blood appeared to carry a characteristic TCR beta motif of roughly eight highly homologous variants.

V was pared by 5 bases and J by 4 bases, with 7 bases of the junction left unmatched. The CDR3 consists of 14 residues. Looked up from germline, CDR1 is DFQATT and CDR2 is SNEGSKA (reference sequence). From the 5' RACE reads, TCRdb called clonotypes with MiXCR, one entry per CDR3 protein. The sample carries more than 650,000 distinct CDR3 sequences, 12% recorded once. This TCR was recovered from a male donor with ankylosing spondylitis. Sequencing was carried out using blood, either unsorted or a sorted T cell fraction (not recorded which). This chain uses TRBV20-1 with TRBJ2-3; 9 nucleotides match TRBD2. CDR3 DNA: TGCAGTGCTTGGGGCGGGGGGGCTGCAGATACGCAGTATTTT. Its translation is CSAWGGGAADTQYF.